The subject of this entry is one T cell receptor beta chain. Germline CDR1 is LNHDA and CDR2 is SQIVND (reference sequence). This CDR3 is 16 amino acids long. J gave up 4 bases and V 4 bases, and 10 bases lay outside the gene matches. PCR was performed using 60 Vbeta and 13 Jbeta primers. Sequenced by immunoSEQ multiplex PCR; TCRdb stores in-frame clones only, minus some. The data contain 60,000 or so clones, about 80% of them seen just once; the ten biggest clones take up about 3.6%. This specimen belongs to a study of cytomegalovirus exposure and HLA in healthy donors. Specimen: PBMCs. The origin of this receptor is a woman between 35 and 50 years old in good health and CMV-seropositive. The chain links TRBV19 to TRBJ2-3, with 8 bases lining up with TRBD2. The DNA of the CDR3 is TGTGCCAGTAGTACCCCCGGGGGGGGTAGATCAGATACGCAGTATTTT. This sequence encodes CASSTPGGGRSDTQYF. Full variable domain (rest looked up from reference TRBV19 and TRBJ2-3): DGGITQSPKYLFRKEGQNVTLSCEQNLNHDAMYWYRQDPGQGLRLIYYSQIVNDFQKGDIAEGYSVSREKKESFPLTVTSAQKNPTAFYLCASSTPGGGRSDTQYFGPGTRLTVL.